Listed below are T cell receptor beta chains from one sample, sequenced in a study of blood T cell repertoires in COVID-19. Produced via immunoSEQ multiplex PCR; TCRdb's table is partial and in-frame only. The data show tens of thousands of clones, 85% seen once. The sample consisted of peripheral blood. These receptors were obtained from a man at least 80 years old with acute or convalescent COVID-19. Each CDR3 is given with its conserved first and last residue. The D gene is left open where the match is weak. Not every row has a clone size; where given, it reads once, few, many or a size class.

v_call	j_call	clone_size	cdr3_length	d_call	cdr3_nt	cdr3_aa
TRBV5-6	TRBJ1-5	.	14	.	TGTGCCAGCAGCTCGGTTCTGAGCAATCAGCCCCAGCATTTT	CASSSVLSNQPQHF
TRBV30	TRBJ1-3	once	15	.	TGTGCCTGGAGTGTAGGAAGACGGGCTGGAAACACCATATATTTT	CAWSVGRRAGNTIYF
TRBV24-1	TRBJ2-1	.	19	TRBD2	TGTGCCACCAGTGATGTCATTGTGGGGACTAGCGGGTTTTACAATGAGCAGTTCTTC	CATSDVIVGTSGFYNEQFF
TRBV30	TRBJ2-7	.	14	TRBD2	TGTGCCTGCGACCTAGAGCGGGAAGCAAACGAGCAGTACTTC	CACDLEREANEQYF
TRBV7-8	TRBJ2-7	once	14	.	TGTGCCAGCAGCTTAGAAGGCCCGGGTAGTCGGGAGTACTTC	CASSLEGPGSREYF
TRBV12-3/TRBV12-4	TRBJ1-1	.	13	.	TGTGCCAGCAGCGACAGTCTCGGAACTGAAGCTTTCTTT	CASSDSLGTEAFF
TRBV15	TRBJ2-5	.	15	TRBD1	TGTGCCACCAGCACCGGACAGGGTTCAGAAGAGACCCAGTACTTC	CATSTGQGSEETQYF
TRBV10-2	TRBJ1-2	.	14	.	TGCGCCAGCACCGGAACCCGACTCCACTATGGCTACACCTTC	CASTGTRLHYGYTF
TRBV7-2	TRBJ2-7	.	15	TRBD1	TGTGCCAGCAGCTTCCCGGACAGGGGGGCCTACGAGCAGTACTTC	CASSFPDRGAYEQYF
TRBV3-1/TRBV3-2	TRBJ2-7	once	16	.	TGTGCCAGCAGCCAAGATAGGGGGATTAGGTCCTACGAGCAGTACTTC	CASSQDRGIRSYEQYF
TRBV6-5	TRBJ2-7	few	14	.	TGTGCCAGCAGTTACCAACAGGGTGACTACGAGCAGTACTTC	CASSYQQGDYEQYF
TRBV27	TRBJ2-3	.	13	.	TGTGCCAGCAGTTTCCTCAGCACAGATACGCAGTATTTT	CASSFLSTDTQYF
TRBV9	TRBJ2-5	.	14	.	TGTGCCAGCAGCGAGGGACACGCCTTAGAGACCCAGTACTTC	CASSEGHALETQYF
TRBV7-3	TRBJ1-2	.	16	.	TGTGCCAGCAGCTTATCCCCCGGGAGGGGTAACTATGGCTACACCTTC	CASSLSPGRGNYGYTF
TRBV30	TRBJ2-7	.	13	TRBD1	TGTGCCTGGACTCCTGGGACAGACTACGAGCAGTACTTC	CAWTPGTDYEQYF
TRBV10-1	TRBJ2-2	.	12	.	TGCGCCAGCAGTGCTCTAACCGGGGAGCTGTTTTTT	CASSALTGELFF
TRBV3-1/TRBV3-2	TRBJ2-1	.	12	.	TGTGCCAGCAGCCAAATTCCCGGGTCGAAGTTCTTC	CASSQIPGSKFF
TRBV6-1	TRBJ2-5	.	13	.	TGTGCCAGCAGTGAGTCATTCGGGGAGACCCAGTACTTC	CASSESFGETQYF
TRBV27	TRBJ2-7	.	16	TRBD1	TGTGCCAGCAGTTTATGGGGGACAGGAAGCTCCTACGAGCAGTACTTC	CASSLWGTGSSYEQYF
TRBV6-1	TRBJ2-1	many	18	TRBD1	TGTGCCAGCAGTGAAAGGCAAGGGGGGACAGGCGGCTCCAATGAGCAGTTCTTC	CASSERQGGTGGSNEQFF
TRBV7-3	TRBJ2-1	.	18	TRBD2	TGTGCCAGCAGCACCCCCGGCCAGCGGGAGAAAGAATATGTTGAGCAGTTCTTC	CASSTPGQREKEYVEQFF
TRBV28	TRBJ1-3	.	17	TRBD1	TGTGCCAGCAGTCCCGCCGGGACAGGGGGTTTCGGAAACACCATATATTTT	CASSPAGTGGFGNTIYF
TRBV5-6	TRBJ2-3	.	14	.	TGTGCCAGCAGCAAACCAACTTCGGGGGATACGCAGTATTTT	CASSKPTSGDTQYF
TRBV3-1/TRBV3-2	TRBJ1-1	.	12	TRBD1	TGTGCCAGCGGCCAGGTGGGACAGGGGGCTTTCTTT	CASGQVGQGAFF
TRBV5-4	TRBJ2-7	once	16	.	TGTGCCAGCAGCTTGGCAGGAGGGACGAGCTCCTACGAGCAGTACTTC	CASSLAGGTSSYEQYF
TRBV21-1	TRBJ1-1	.	14	.	TGTGCCAGCAGCAGGGGACAGGGGAACACTGAAGCTTTCTTT	CASSRGQGNTEAFF
TRBV7-3	TRBJ1-2	.	18	TRBD1	TGTGCCAGCAGCCCGACAGGAACCGGACAGGGGTCTAACTATGGCTACACCTTC	CASSPTGTGQGSNYGYTF
TRBV5-4	TRBJ2-2	.	13	.	TGTGCCAGCAGCTTGGGTGGAGCCGGGGAGCTGTTTTTT	CASSLGGAGELFF
TRBV19	TRBJ2-4	.	16	TRBD2	TGTGCCAGTGGTTTCGGTGGACTAGCGGGAGGAGGCATTCAGTACTTC	CASGFGGLAGGGIQYF
TRBV9	TRBJ2-1	.	16	TRBD2	TGTGCCAGCAGCGTAGTGGCGGGAGGGCCGCTGAATGAGCAGTTCTTC	CASSVVAGGPLNEQFF
TRBV24-1	TRBJ2-7	.	14	TRBD2	TGTGCCACCAGCGGGTGGGCGGGAGAGAACGAGCAGTACTTC	CATSGWAGENEQYF
TRBV9	TRBJ1-6	once	15	.	TGTGCCAGCAGCGCCGACTTCGCTCGTAATTCACCCCTCCACTTT	CASSADFARNSPLHF
TRBV19	TRBJ1-1	.	13	.	TGTGCCAGTTCCTCTTCGGGGTTCGCTGAAGCTTTCTTT	CASSSSGFAEAFF
TRBV27	TRBJ2-3	.	14	.	TGTGCCAGCAGTTTATCGGGCAGCACAGATACGCAGTATTTT	CASSLSGSTDTQYF
TRBV18	TRBJ1-2	.	13	.	TGTGCCAGCTCAAACAGGGCGGGCTATGGCTACACCTTC	CASSNRAGYGYTF
TRBV7-3	TRBJ1-6	.	14	.	TGTGCCAGCAGCCTTAGCTCCTATAATTCACCCCTCCACTTT	CASSLSSYNSPLHF
TRBV5-4	TRBJ2-2	.	15	.	TGTGCCAGCAGCCCACAATCCCCGATCACCGGGGAGCTGTTTTTT	CASSPQSPITGELFF
TRBV18	TRBJ2-1	.	14	.	TGTGCCACCGGTGGGGCGGTCTCCTACAATGAGCAGTTCTTC	CATGGAVSYNEQFF
TRBV3-1/TRBV3-2	TRBJ1-1	.	16	TRBD1	TGTGCCAGCAGCCAGGACCCGGGACAGGGAAACACTGAAGCTTTCTTT	CASSQDPGQGNTEAFF
TRBV7-2	TRBJ1-4	.	14	.	TGTGCCAGCATCGGAGGGGCGAGAAGTGAAAAACTGTTTTTT	CASIGGARSEKLFF
TRBV6-5	TRBJ1-2	.	13	TRBD1	TGTGCCAGCAGTCGGACAGGGACCCATGGCTACACCTTC	CASSRTGTHGYTF
TRBV6-1	TRBJ2-3	.	15	.	TGTGCCAGCAGTGATAGCTGGGGGGACACAGATACGCAGTATTTT	CASSDSWGDTDTQYF
TRBV18	TRBJ2-6	.	14	.	TGTGCCAGCTCACCACCGGCCGGGGCCAACGTCCTGACTTTC	CASSPPAGANVLTF
TRBV29-1	TRBJ2-7	.	12	TRBD2	TGCAGCGTTCGGGGACTACCATACGAGCAGTACTTC	CSVRGLPYEQYF
TRBV6-4	TRBJ2-7	.	14	TRBD1	TGTGCCAGCAGTGACAGGTACAGGGGACACGAGCAGTACTTC	CASSDRYRGHEQYF
TRBV7-2	TRBJ2-7	.	18	TRBD2	TGTGCCAGCAGCTTAAGGACTAGCGGGAGCCAGAGGATTGGAGAGCAGTACTTC	CASSLRTSGSQRIGEQYF
TRBV28	TRBJ1-1	.	14	TRBD1	TGTGCCAGTGAGACAGGGGCTATGAACACTGAAGCTTTCTTT	CASETGAMNTEAFF
TRBV7-2	TRBJ2-7	.	16	TRBD2	TGTGCCAGCAGCTTAGATGTTGGGCTAGCGGGCGCCGAGCAGTACTTC	CASSLDVGLAGAEQYF